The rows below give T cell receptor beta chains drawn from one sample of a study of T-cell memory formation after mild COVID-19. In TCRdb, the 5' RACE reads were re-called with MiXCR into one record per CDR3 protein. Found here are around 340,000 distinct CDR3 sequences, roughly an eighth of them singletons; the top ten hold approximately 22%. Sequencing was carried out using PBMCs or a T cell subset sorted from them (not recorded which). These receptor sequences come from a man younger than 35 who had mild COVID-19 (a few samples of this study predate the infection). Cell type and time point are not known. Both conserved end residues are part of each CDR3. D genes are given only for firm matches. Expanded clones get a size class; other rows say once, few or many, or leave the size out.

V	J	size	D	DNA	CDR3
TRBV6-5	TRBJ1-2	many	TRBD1	TGTGCCAGCAGTCTCCGGGCGACAGGGGGCCTTGGCTACACCTTC	CASSLRATGGLGYTF
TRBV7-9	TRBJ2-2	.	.	TGTGCCAGCAGCCGGTCGGATCATAACACCGGGGAGCTGTTTTTT	CASSRSDHNTGELFF
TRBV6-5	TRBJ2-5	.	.	TGTGCCAGCAGTTACTCTAAGGGGTTCGGGGAGACCCAGTACTTC	CASSYSKGFGETQYF
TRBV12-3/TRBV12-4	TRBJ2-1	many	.	TGTGCCAGCAGTTTATGGAGCGGGGAGCAGTTCTTC	CASSLWSGEQFF
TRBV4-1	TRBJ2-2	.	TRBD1	TGCGCCAGCAGCCACATACCGGGACAGGGCGGCACCGGGGAGCTGTTTTTT	CASSHIPGQGGTGELFF
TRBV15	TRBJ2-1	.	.	TGTGCCACCAGCACCGGGCACCCTGGTGAGCAGTTCTTC	CATSTGHPGEQFF
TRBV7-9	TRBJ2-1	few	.	TGTGCCAGCAGCTTAGTGCGGGGGCTCTACAATGAGCAGTTCTTC	CASSLVRGLYNEQFF
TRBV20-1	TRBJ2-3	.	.	TGCAGTGGGGAAGGGGCAACAGATACGCAGTATTTT	CSGEGATDTQYF
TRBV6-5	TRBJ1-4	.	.	TGTGCCAGCAGTTACTCCCGAGGGACAAAACTGTTTTTT	CASSYSRGTKLFF
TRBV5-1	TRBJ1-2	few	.	TGCGCCAGCAGCTTCCGGGACGGCACTAACTATGGCTACACCTTC	CASSFRDGTNYGYTF
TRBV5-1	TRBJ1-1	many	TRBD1	TGCGCCAGCAGCTTGGTGACAGGGATCAACACTGAAGCTTTCTTT	CASSLVTGINTEAFF
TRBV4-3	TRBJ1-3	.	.	TGCGCCAGCAGCCAAGATCTTGCGGGATACGGAAACACCATATATTTT	CASSQDLAGYGNTIYF
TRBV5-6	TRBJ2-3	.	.	TGTGCCAGCAGCTCACGACCTGGATCTGCGCAGTATTTT	CASSSRPGSAQYF
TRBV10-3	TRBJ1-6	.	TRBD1	TGTGCCATAAGACAGGGGCCTAATTCACCCCTCCACTTT	CAIRQGPNSPLHF
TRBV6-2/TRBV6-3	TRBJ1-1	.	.	TGTGCCAGCAGTTTCCTTACCAAGAACACTGAAGCTTTCTTT	CASSFLTKNTEAFF
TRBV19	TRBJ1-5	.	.	TGTGCCAGTAGTGGCTCAGAAGGGTGGGACAATCAGCCCCAGCATTTT	CASSGSEGWDNQPQHF
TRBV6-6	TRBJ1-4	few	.	TGTGCCAGCAGTTCTGTCAGAATCGCAACTAATGAAAAACTGTTTTTT	CASSSVRIATNEKLFF
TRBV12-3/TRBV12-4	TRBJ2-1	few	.	TGTGCCAGCAGTTTTTCCAGCTCCTACAATGAGCAGTTCTTC	CASSFSSSYNEQFF
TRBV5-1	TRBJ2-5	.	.	TGCGCCAGCGCTACGGTGGGGGCTAAAGAGACCCAGTACTTC	CASATVGAKETQYF
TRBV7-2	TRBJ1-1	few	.	TGTGCCAGCAGCTTACGGCACAGAGGCACTGAAGCTTTCTTT	CASSLRHRGTEAFF